The rows below give T cell receptor beta chains drawn from one sample of a study of T cell changes during pregnancy in multiple sclerosis. Clones were sequenced by immunoSEQ multiplex PCR, and TCRdb holds only the in-frame ones, with some missing. The data show about 98,000 clones, roughly 94% seen once. The sequenced sample was peripheral blood, obtained after pregnancy. The receptor source for this set is a female donor in good health, enrolled as a control in a pregnancy study. Both conserved end residues are part of each CDR3. The order of the fields is V gene, clone size, J gene, CDR3 length, D gene, CDR3 protein, CDR3 DNA. A D gene is named only where the DNA matches it firmly. Not every row has a clone size; where given, it reads once, few, many or a size class.

v_call: TRBV5-4
clone_size: once
j_call: TRBJ2-3
cdr3_length: 15
d_call: TRBD2
cdr3_aa: CASSLSGGGADTQYF
cdr3_nt: TGTGCCAGCAGTCTTAGCGGGGGGGGCGCAGATACGCAGTATTTT

v_call: TRBV11-2
clone_size: .
j_call: TRBJ2-5
cdr3_length: 16
d_call: .
cdr3_aa: CASSARYHKNQETQYF
cdr3_nt: TGTGCCAGCAGCGCACGTTATCACAAGAACCAAGAGACCCAGTACTTC

v_call: TRBV7-9
clone_size: .
j_call: TRBJ1-1
cdr3_length: 16
d_call: .
cdr3_aa: CASSHPTWGGNTEAFF
cdr3_nt: TGTGCCAGCAGCCATCCCACGTGGGGGGGCAACACTGAAGCTTTCTTT

v_call: TRBV30
clone_size: .
j_call: TRBJ2-1
cdr3_length: 14
d_call: TRBD2
cdr3_aa: CAWSVGGGNNEQFF
cdr3_nt: TGTGCCTGGAGTGTCGGCGGGGGAAACAATGAGCAGTTCTTC

v_call: TRBV7-2
clone_size: .
j_call: TRBJ1-1
cdr3_length: 15
d_call: .
cdr3_aa: CASSPQSRFGTEAFF
cdr3_nt: TGTGCCAGCAGCCCCCAGAGCAGGTTTGGTACTGAAGCTTTCTTT

v_call: TRBV7-9
clone_size: .
j_call: TRBJ2-4
cdr3_length: 16
d_call: TRBD2
cdr3_aa: CASSFPSGVAKNIQYF
cdr3_nt: TGTGCCAGCAGCTTTCCTAGCGGGGTAGCCAAAAACATTCAGTACTTC

v_call: TRBV27
clone_size: once
j_call: TRBJ2-4
cdr3_length: 19
d_call: .
cdr3_aa: CASSLTLPTGFFNKNIQYF
cdr3_nt: TGTGCCAGCAGTTTAACCCTCCCCACAGGGTTTTTCAACAAAAACATTCAGTACTTC

v_call: TRBV7-8
clone_size: .
j_call: TRBJ2-5
cdr3_length: 18
d_call: TRBD2
cdr3_aa: CASSLDTSSGRARETQYF
cdr3_nt: TGTGCCAGCAGCTTAGACACCTCTAGCGGGAGGGCCCGGGAGACCCAGTACTTC

v_call: TRBV11-3
clone_size: .
j_call: TRBJ2-2
cdr3_length: 13
d_call: .
cdr3_aa: CASSRSETGELFF
cdr3_nt: TGTGCCAGCTCGAGAAGTGAAACCGGGGAGCTGTTTTTT

v_call: TRBV28
clone_size: .
j_call: TRBJ1-5
cdr3_length: 15
d_call: .
cdr3_aa: CASRTPQGAHRPQHF
cdr3_nt: TGTGCCAGCAGGACCCCACAGGGCGCCCATAGGCCCCAGCATTTT

v_call: TRBV10-3
clone_size: .
j_call: TRBJ2-2
cdr3_length: 15
d_call: .
cdr3_aa: CAISDLAENTGELFF
cdr3_nt: TGTGCCATCAGTGATTTAGCGGAGAACACCGGGGAGCTGTTTTTT

v_call: TRBV27
clone_size: .
j_call: TRBJ2-7
cdr3_length: 10
d_call: .
cdr3_aa: CASSRCEQYF
cdr3_nt: TGTGCCAGCTCGAGATGCGAGCAGTACTTC

v_call: TRBV9
clone_size: .
j_call: TRBJ1-3
cdr3_length: 14
d_call: TRBD1
cdr3_aa: CASSGQGLRDTIYF
cdr3_nt: TGTGCCAGCAGCGGACAGGGTCTAAGGGACACCATATATTTT

v_call: TRBV5-1
clone_size: .
j_call: TRBJ1-1
cdr3_length: 14
d_call: .
cdr3_aa: CASTEITANTEAFF
cdr3_nt: TGCGCCAGCACCGAAATCACAGCGAACACTGAAGCTTTCTTT

v_call: TRBV19
clone_size: .
j_call: TRBJ1-2
cdr3_length: 13
d_call: .
cdr3_aa: CASSMASRGGYTF
cdr3_nt: TGTGCCAGTAGTATGGCCTCGCGGGGAGGCTACACCTTC

v_call: TRBV11-2
clone_size: .
j_call: TRBJ2-7
cdr3_length: 12
d_call: .
cdr3_aa: CASSLSDYEQYF
cdr3_nt: TGTGCCAGCAGCTTAAGCGACTACGAGCAGTACTTC

v_call: TRBV11-2
clone_size: .
j_call: TRBJ2-7
cdr3_length: 16
d_call: .
cdr3_aa: CASSLVWLADTYEQYF
cdr3_nt: TGTGCCAGCAGCTTAGTGTGGTTAGCGGACACATACGAGCAGTACTTC

v_call: TRBV6-5
clone_size: .
j_call: TRBJ1-1
cdr3_length: 16
d_call: .
cdr3_aa: CASSYYSTTGRSEAFF
cdr3_nt: TGTGCCAGCAGTTACTATTCAACGACAGGACGCTCTGAAGCTTTCTTT

v_call: TRBV2
clone_size: .
j_call: TRBJ1-2
cdr3_length: 15
d_call: .
cdr3_aa: CASIFDSTRKEGYTF
cdr3_nt: TGTGCCAGCATCTTCGACAGTACCCGAAAAGAGGGCTACACCTTC

v_call: TRBV10-3
clone_size: .
j_call: TRBJ1-1
cdr3_length: 13
d_call: TRBD1
cdr3_aa: CAIREDRDTEAFF
cdr3_nt: TGTGCCATCAGGGAGGACAGGGACACTGAAGCTTTCTTT

v_call: TRBV29-1
clone_size: .
j_call: TRBJ1-2
cdr3_length: 14
d_call: TRBD1
cdr3_aa: CSVQRQGTFYGYTF
cdr3_nt: TGCAGCGTTCAAAGACAGGGTACATTCTATGGCTACACCTTC

v_call: TRBV6-6
clone_size: .
j_call: TRBJ2-2
cdr3_length: 13
d_call: TRBD2
cdr3_aa: CASTWGRAGELFF
cdr3_nt: TGTGCCAGCACCTGGGGGAGGGCCGGGGAGCTGTTTTTT

v_call: TRBV6-6
clone_size: .
j_call: TRBJ1-6
cdr3_length: 14
d_call: .
cdr3_aa: CASSSELANSPLHF
cdr3_nt: TGTGCCAGCAGTTCTGAACTCGCTAATTCACCCCTCCACTTT

v_call: TRBV7-3
clone_size: .
j_call: TRBJ1-2
cdr3_length: 13
d_call: .
cdr3_aa: CASSLYSNYGYTF
cdr3_nt: TGTGCCAGCAGCTTATACAGCAACTATGGCTACACCTTC

v_call: TRBV19
clone_size: .
j_call: TRBJ1-2
cdr3_length: 14
d_call: TRBD1
cdr3_aa: CASRDRGGLDGYTF
cdr3_nt: TGTGCCAGCCGTGACAGGGGAGGACTCGATGGCTACACCTTC

v_call: TRBV6-5
clone_size: .
j_call: TRBJ1-2
cdr3_length: 14
d_call: .
cdr3_aa: CASSYEGSSMSYTF
cdr3_nt: TGTGCCAGCAGTTACGAGGGCAGTTCGATGAGCTACACCTTC

v_call: TRBV10-1
clone_size: .
j_call: TRBJ2-5
cdr3_length: 20
d_call: TRBD1
cdr3_aa: CASSPSFTASGQGARKTQYF
cdr3_nt: TGCGCCAGCAGTCCTTCATTTACGGCCTCCGGACAGGGGGCGCGTAAGACCCAGTACTTC

v_call: TRBV25-1
clone_size: .
j_call: TRBJ1-6
cdr3_length: 15
d_call: TRBD1
cdr3_aa: CASSERAGGNSPLHF
cdr3_nt: TGTGCCAGCAGTGAAAGGGCAGGGGGTAATTCACCCCTCCACTTT

v_call: TRBV5-1
clone_size: .
j_call: TRBJ1-1
cdr3_length: 16
d_call: .
cdr3_aa: CASSPNPGRGNTEAFF
cdr3_nt: TGCGCCAGCAGCCCCAACCCCGGCAGGGGGAACACTGAAGCTTTCTTT